The present T cell receptor (beta chain) was sequenced within a study of control samples from healthy donors and cancer patients. CDR3 size: 13 residues. The V gene's germline CDR1 is MGHDK and CDR2 SYGVNS. The V end was cut by 10 bases, the J end by 1 base, with 11 bases between. Using immunoSEQ multiplex PCR, the repertoire was profiled, and TCRdb retains in-frame clones only, with some absent. The sample gives about 96,000 clones, roughly 93% of which show up once; 8% to 9.5% is in the top ten. Sequenced input: blood. This sequence joins TRBV25-1 and TRBJ2-1; the D gene is possibly TRBD1 (6 bases). The receptor was derived from a man aged 18 to 29 in good health. The CDR3 region is CATRQESYNEQFF. The CDR3 DNA is TGTGCCACCAGACAGGAGTCCTACAATGAGCAGTTCTTC.